The rows below give T cell receptor beta chains drawn from one sample of a study of T cells in Graves' hyperthyroidism and ophthalmopathy. TCRdb re-called the multiplex PCR reads with MiXCR, one entry per CDR3 protein. This repertoire shows about 480,000 distinct CDR3 sequences, approximately 15% found once; its top ten account for 15% to 20%. Sequences were obtained from blood. Receptors originate from a woman aged 18 to 35 with Graves' hyperthyroidism. CDR3s include the opening cysteine and the closing phenylalanine or tryptophan. Each record gives: V gene, J gene, clone size, CDR3 protein. A clone size is listed for some rows: how often the clone was seen (once, few, many), or a class if it is expanded.

>TRBV11-2|TRBJ2-2|-
CASSPMTSGPGELFF
>TRBV13|TRBJ2-1|-
CASSLDRVGNEQFF
>TRBV11-2|TRBJ2-1|many
CASSLVPHNEQFF
>TRBV10-3|TRBJ2-3|many
CAIAKAGDSDTQYF
>TRBV10-3|TRBJ2-7|many
CAISWGLDRYEQYF
>TRBV5-1|TRBJ2-1|few
CASSPATGTGNHEQFF
>TRBV20-1|TRBJ2-5|many
CSATRDYQETQYF
>TRBV18|TRBJ2-3|many
CASSSRDSQTIDTQYF
>TRBV18|TRBJ2-7|many
CASSPPEGEQYF
>TRBV11-1|TRBJ2-6|many
CASSISSSGANVLTF